This T cell receptor (beta chain) was observed in a study of T cell responses to AZD1222 COVID-19 vaccine (dated by TCRdb to about 2021). The study in broad terms: AZD1222 recipients given second doses at about 4 weeks or at about 12 weeks were pooled, since spike-specific TCR depth and breadth were not found to differ between the two schedules. A total of about 230 trial participants underwent TCR sequencing, of whom about 200 received two doses of AZD1222 and about 25 received two doses of the MenACWY control vaccine. Trial participants were enrolled by age into subgroups of 18-55, 56-69 and 70-plus years, and 148, 28 and 57 TCR-sequenced participants, respectively, were included in these subgroups. The study at large found these results: The 56-69-year group was small, and its depth increase did not reach significance, likely because of low power. CD4 TCRs associated with the vaccine covered the entire spike protein, and the dominant responses were in regions 160-218 and 743-854. Most participants were white British and females outnumbered males, and the authors suggested that clonal diversity may have been underestimated. Conclusions about previously exposed vaccinees are limited, since just 5 or 6 AZD1222 recipients were seropositive for SARS-CoV-2 at baseline. Nearly half of unique spike-specific TCRs reportedly recognized epitopes outside regions mutated in the B.1.351 and B.1.1.7 variants. After two AZD1222 doses, spike-specific TCR breadth and depth were significantly higher than at day 0 and than in MenACWY recipients. Because no day 14 peak-response samples were available, the repertoires could be characterized only after the peak T cell response.

The time point label for this specimen denotes: baseline before first vaccination. Vaccinee samples came from UK trials COV001 and COV002, including a single-blind randomized controlled phase 2/3 trial of AZD1222 (ChAdOx1 nCoV-19) in healthy adults. Trial participant PBMC samples were collected at day 0 and day 28 after the second dose for TCRbeta chain sequencing. The CDR3 regions of human TCRbeta chains were analyzed by immunosequencing. Per the authors' processing: TCRs in the repertoires were matched against a reference library of SARS-CoV-2-specific TCRs that had been generated with the MIRA antigen-specificity platform. Breadth was defined as the fraction of unique TCRs that were SARS-CoV-2-associated, and depth was defined as the fraction of total T cells that were SARS-CoV-2-associated. Each spike-specific TCR was assigned to its reactive spike region and to a CD4 or CD8 class using the MIRA data. Log10-transformed breadth and depth values were compared by one-way ANOVA with Sidak's multiple comparisons tests. TCRdb re-hosts the immuneACCESS table, in-frame sequences only. Its copies lack some clones; in the studies checked, an unresolved V gene accounts for under half of them, and the cause for the rest is not known. The DNA was the basis for D and trimming; V, J and clone size are from that table. A total of around 78,000 clones appear in this sample, approximately 90% of them only once. The ten top clones hold roughly 24% of the sample.

Of note for this clone: No antigen is known for it. No clone much larger than this one lies a single base away; base qualities are absent.

CDR1 is given as GTSNPN and CDR2 as SVGIG, both from the germline V gene (reference sequence). Cut back by 5 bases and 7 bases, the V and J ends lie 15 bases apart. The CDR3 holds 13 amino acids from the cysteine to the phenylalanine. The kept DNA is CDR3 alone, 39 bases in frame from the first base. This material consisted of peripheral blood, taken on day 0 of AZD1222 vaccination. The chain couples TRBV30 to TRBJ2-1; D gene: possibly TRBD2, on 6 matching bases. This receptor was taken from an adult in good health. The CDR3 region reads CAWRLSGGNEQFF. Here is the DNA: TGTGCCTGGCGTCTTAGTGGAGGGAATGAGCAGTTCTTC.